This TCR beta chain was identified during a study of breast tumors, draining lymph nodes, adjacent tissues. TCRdb reprocessed the multiplex PCR reads via MiXCR and lists one record per CDR3 protein. The table shows hundreds of thousands of distinct CDR3 sequences, with approximately 29% occurring only once. V lost 3 bases to trimming and J lost 6 bases; unmatched junction nucleotides: 9. The CDR3 length is 15 residues. Germline V gives CDR1 SGHNT, CDR2 YENEEA. Study-wide results and caveats: Tumor and nontumor repertoires were significantly more similar in luminal-like than in basal-like breast cancer.

This clonotype showed up many times. Its cognate antigen is unknown. Axillary draining lymph nodes of breast cancer patients supplied the node samples. This chain uses TRBV11-3 with TRBJ2-3; 7 positions agree with TRBD2. The sample was axillary lymph node tissue. The sequence came from a female donor with breast cancer. Some clones in this sample may be carry-over from other donors' samples. Here the CDR3 reads CASSFRAGVSDTQYF. CDR3 nucleotides: TGTGCCAGCAGCTTTCGGGCGGGAGTAAGTGATACGCAGTATTTT.